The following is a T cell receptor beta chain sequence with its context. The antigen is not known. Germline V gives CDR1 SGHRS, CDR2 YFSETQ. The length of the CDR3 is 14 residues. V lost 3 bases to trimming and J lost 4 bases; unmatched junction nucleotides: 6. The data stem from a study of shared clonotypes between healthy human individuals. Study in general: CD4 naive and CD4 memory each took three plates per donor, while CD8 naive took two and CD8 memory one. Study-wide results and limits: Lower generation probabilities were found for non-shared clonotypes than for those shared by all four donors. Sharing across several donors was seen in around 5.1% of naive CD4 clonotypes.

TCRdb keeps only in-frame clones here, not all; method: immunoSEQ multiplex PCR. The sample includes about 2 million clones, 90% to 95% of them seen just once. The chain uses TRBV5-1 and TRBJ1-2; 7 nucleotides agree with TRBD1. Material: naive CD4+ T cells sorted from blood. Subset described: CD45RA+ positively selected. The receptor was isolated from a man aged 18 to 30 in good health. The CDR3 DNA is TGCGCCAGCAGCTCCCGACAGGGTGGCTATGGCTACACCTTC. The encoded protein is CASSSRQGGYGYTF. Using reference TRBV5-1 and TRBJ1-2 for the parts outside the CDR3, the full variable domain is KAGVTQTPRYLIKTRGQQVTLSCSPISGHRSVSWYQQTPGQGLQFLFEYFSETQRNKGNFPGRFSGRQFSNSRSEMNVSTLELGDSALYLCASSSRQGGYGYTFGSGTRLTVV.